The 4 T cell receptor beta chains reported below all come from one sample, sequenced in a study of T-cell reconstitution after alpha-beta-depleted transplantation in children. For TCRbeta, the library was prepared with unique molecular identifiers. TCRdb re-called the PCR reads with MiXCR, one entry per CDR3 protein. Among 240,000 or so distinct CDR3 sequences, 6.5% to 10% were seen once, and the ten largest hold 5% to 7%. Sequencing was performed on PBMCs, mostly from graft donor cells, taken 180 days after TCRalphabeta/CD19-depleted stem cell transplant. These receptors were obtained from a male patient aged 10 to 17 who had a stem cell transplant for acute lymphoblastic leukemia, so the T cells may come from the graft donor.

This clonotype was counted many times. The gene calls are TRBV19 and TRBJ2-1; no firm D call. Germline V gene lookup returns CDR1 LNHDA and CDR2 SQIVND (reference sequence). V gave up 2 bases and J gave up 1 base, with 12 bases separating them. The CDR3 totals 16 residues. CDR3 DNA sequence: TGTGCCAGTAGTATAAGGCCGGGCCTTTCCTACAATGAGCAGTTCTTC. This translates into CASSIRPGLSYNEQFF.

As to this clonotype: One end of the junction varies from germline; a read error may be responsible. This chain connects TRBV12-3 or TRBV12-4 to TRBJ2-1; 15 bases map to TRBD2. CDR3 size: 18 residues. In DNA form, the CDR3 reads TGTACCAGCAGTTCGGGACTAGCGGGAGGTCGCTCCTACAATGAGCAGTTCTTC. This encodes CTSSSGLAGGRSYNEQFF.

This clonotype was seen many times. V and J are TRBV20-1 and TRBJ1-3; D is ambiguous. Trimming took off 4 bases at V and 4 bases at J, with 2 bases between the two ends. The CDR3 runs 10 residues. The germline CDR1 and CDR2 sequences are DFQATT and SNEGSKA (reference sequence). The CDR3 region has the DNA TGCAGTGCTAAAGGAAACACCATATATTTT. Its translation is CSAKGNTIYF.

The chain carries TRBV24-1 and TRBJ2-2; no clear D gene. CDR3 size: 13 residues. Trimming took off 10 bases at V and 6 bases at J, with 14 bases between the two ends. Germline CDR1 is KGHDR and CDR2 is SFDVKD. CDR3 coding DNA: TGTGCCACGATGGGCGACCCTTCCGGGGAGCTGTTTTTT. Translating gives CATMGDPSGELFF.